This T cell receptor beta chain was profiled in a study of T cells in Graves' hyperthyroidism and ophthalmopathy. The overall study: Once the initial diagnosis was made, peripheral blood was obtained before any treatment.

Germline CDR1 is MGHRA and CDR2 is YSYEKL. CDR3 length: 13 amino acids. Deletions cut 5 bases from V and 8 bases from J, with 15 bases between. Amplified TCR beta CDR3 regions derived from RNA transcripts. During a first-round RT-PCR of the TCR CDR3, the HTBI primer set was used. TCRdb redid the calling of the multiplex PCR reads with MiXCR, one entry per CDR3 protein. The sample carries roughly 500,000 distinct CDR3 sequences, over 11% recorded once. Together with thyroid ultrasound, orbital computed tomography, serum thyroxine and TRAb, clinical symptoms were used for diagnoses. Sequencing was done on a sample of blood. V usage is TRBV4-1 and J usage is TRBJ1-1, with a tentative D call TRBD1 (6 bases). The clonotype originates from a woman between 25 and 40 years old with Graves' hyperthyroidism that later progressed to Graves' ophthalmopathy. The CDR3 here is CASSWDTRGEAFF. CDR3 in DNA: TGCGCCAGCAGCTGGGACACCCGAGGGGAAGCTTTCTTT.